The sequence of this T cell receptor beta chain was determined in a study of cytomegalovirus exposure and HLA in healthy donors. Study-wide context: Most genotyped donors, approximately 77% of 300 to 400, had Caucasian-associated genetic ancestry.

Overall study findings and caveats: Productive status was seen about 90% or about 30% of the time for most TCR beta V segments in an earlier analysis. Sequencing depth roughly uniform across donors was assumed in presence/absence analyses. CMV antigen specificity was confirmed in vitro for three CMV-associated chains.

The PCR had 60 Vbeta and 13 Jbeta primers. TCRdb keeps only in-frame clones here, not all; method: immunoSEQ multiplex PCR. The repertoire holds roughly 190,000 clones, with around 87% as singletons. Trimming removed 1 base at V and 3 bases at J, with 14 bases between. CDR1 MNHEY and CDR2 SMNVEV come from the germline V gene (reference sequence). The CDR3 covers 16 residues. Comments on this clone: Its matching antigen is unknown.

Sequenced sample: PBMCs. The chain has TRBV27 and TRBJ2-3, with D perhaps matching TRBD2 (6 bases). The sequence was obtained from a woman under 30 in good health and CMV-seronegative. CDR3 nucleotide sequence: TGTGCCAGCAGTTTATTGCAGGGAGGACTTACAGATACGCAGTATTTT. It translates to CASSLLQGGLTDTQYF.